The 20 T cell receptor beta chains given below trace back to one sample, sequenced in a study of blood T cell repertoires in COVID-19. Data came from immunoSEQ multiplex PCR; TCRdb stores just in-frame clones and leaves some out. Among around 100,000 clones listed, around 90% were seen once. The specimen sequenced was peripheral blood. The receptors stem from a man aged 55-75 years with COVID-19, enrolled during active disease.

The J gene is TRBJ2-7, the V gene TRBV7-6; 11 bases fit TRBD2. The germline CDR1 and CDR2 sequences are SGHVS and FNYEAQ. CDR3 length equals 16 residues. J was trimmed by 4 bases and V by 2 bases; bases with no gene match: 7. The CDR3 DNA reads TGTGCCAGCAGCTTAAGAACTAGCGGGAGTGTGTACGAGCAGTACTTC. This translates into CASSLRTSGSVYEQYF.

The CDR3 DNA is TGTGCCTGGAGTGGGGGGGATGGTGAAGCTTTCTTT. It is translated as CAWSGGDGEAFF. This rearrangement joins TRBV30 to TRBJ1-1; weak D call: TRBD1 (5 bases). The CDR3 consists of 12 residues. CDR1 is GTSNPN, CDR2 SVGIG, per germline (reference sequence). Trimming took off 1 base at V and 7 bases at J, with 10 bases between the two ends.

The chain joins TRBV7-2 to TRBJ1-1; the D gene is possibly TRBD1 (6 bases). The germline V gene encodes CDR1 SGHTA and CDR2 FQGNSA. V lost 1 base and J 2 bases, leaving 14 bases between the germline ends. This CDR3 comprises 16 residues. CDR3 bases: TGTGCCAGCAGCTTAGTTCCGACAGGCAGTAACACTGAAGCTTTCTTT. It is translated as CASSLVPTGSNTEAFF.

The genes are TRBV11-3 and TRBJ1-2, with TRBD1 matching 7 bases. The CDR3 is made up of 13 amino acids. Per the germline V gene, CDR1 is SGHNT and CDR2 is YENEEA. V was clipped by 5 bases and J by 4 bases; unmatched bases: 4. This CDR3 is CASSPGTAYGYTF. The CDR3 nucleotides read TGTGCCAGCAGCCCCGGGACAGCCTATGGCTACACCTTC.

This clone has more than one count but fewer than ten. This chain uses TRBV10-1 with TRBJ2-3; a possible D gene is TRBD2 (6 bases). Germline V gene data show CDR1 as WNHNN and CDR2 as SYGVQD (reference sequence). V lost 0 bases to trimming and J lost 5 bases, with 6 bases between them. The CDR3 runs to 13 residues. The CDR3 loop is CASSESGLDTQYF. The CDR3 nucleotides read TGCGCCAGCAGTGAGTCGGGACTAGATACGCAGTATTTT.

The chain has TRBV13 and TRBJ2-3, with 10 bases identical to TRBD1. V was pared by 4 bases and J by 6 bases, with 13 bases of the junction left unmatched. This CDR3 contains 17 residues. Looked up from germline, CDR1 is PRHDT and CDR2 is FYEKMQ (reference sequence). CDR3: CASSSVPGQGRIDTQYF. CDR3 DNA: TGTGCCAGCAGCTCAGTCCCGGGACAGGGGCGGATTGATACGCAGTATTTT.

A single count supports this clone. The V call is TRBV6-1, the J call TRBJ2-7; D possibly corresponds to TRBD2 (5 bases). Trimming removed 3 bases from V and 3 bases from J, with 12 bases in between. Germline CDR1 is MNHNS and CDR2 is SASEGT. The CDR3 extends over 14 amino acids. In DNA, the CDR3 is TGTGCCAGCAGTGATGGGGAGTACGGCTACGAGCAGTACTTC. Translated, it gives CASSDGEYGYEQYF.

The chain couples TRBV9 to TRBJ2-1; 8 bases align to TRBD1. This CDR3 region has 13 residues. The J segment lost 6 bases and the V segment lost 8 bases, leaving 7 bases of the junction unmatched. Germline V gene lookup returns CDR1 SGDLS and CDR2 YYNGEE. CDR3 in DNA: TGTGCCAGTTCGCGGACAGGGTTCAATGAGCAGTTCTTC. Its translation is CASSRTGFNEQFF.

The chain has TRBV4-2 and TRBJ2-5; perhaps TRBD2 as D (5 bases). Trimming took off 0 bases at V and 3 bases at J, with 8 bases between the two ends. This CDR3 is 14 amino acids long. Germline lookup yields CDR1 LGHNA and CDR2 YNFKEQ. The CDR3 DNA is TGTGCCAGCAGCCAAGAAGTGGGAGAAGAGACCCAGTACTTC. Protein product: CASSQEVGEETQYF.

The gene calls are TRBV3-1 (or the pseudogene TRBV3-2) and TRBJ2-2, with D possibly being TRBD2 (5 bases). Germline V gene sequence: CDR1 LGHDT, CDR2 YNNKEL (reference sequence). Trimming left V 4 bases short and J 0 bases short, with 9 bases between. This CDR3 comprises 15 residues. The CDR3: CASSPGNPNTGELFF. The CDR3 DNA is TGTGCCAGCAGCCCCGGGAATCCGAACACCGGGGAGCTGTTTTTT.

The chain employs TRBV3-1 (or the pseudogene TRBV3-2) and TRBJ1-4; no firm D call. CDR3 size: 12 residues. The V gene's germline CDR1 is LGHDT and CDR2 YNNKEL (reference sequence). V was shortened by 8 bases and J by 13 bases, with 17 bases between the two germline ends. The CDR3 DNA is TGTGCCAGCCGTTCGGAGAGTGAGGGACTGTTTTTT. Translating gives CASRSESEGLFF.

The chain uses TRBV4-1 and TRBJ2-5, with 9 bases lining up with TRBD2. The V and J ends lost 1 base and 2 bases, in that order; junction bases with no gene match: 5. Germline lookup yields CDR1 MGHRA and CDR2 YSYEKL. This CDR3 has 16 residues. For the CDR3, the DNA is TGCGCCAGCAGCCAAGGGAGTAGCGGGAGACAAGAGACCCAGTACTTC. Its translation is CASSQGSSGRQETQYF.

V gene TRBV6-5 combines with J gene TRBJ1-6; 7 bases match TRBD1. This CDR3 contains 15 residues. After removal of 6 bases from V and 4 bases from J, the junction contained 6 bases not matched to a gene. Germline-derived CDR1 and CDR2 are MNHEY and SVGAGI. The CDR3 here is CASSTGTAYNSPLHF. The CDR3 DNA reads TGTGCCAGCAGCACCGGGACAGCTTATAATTCACCCCTCCACTTT.

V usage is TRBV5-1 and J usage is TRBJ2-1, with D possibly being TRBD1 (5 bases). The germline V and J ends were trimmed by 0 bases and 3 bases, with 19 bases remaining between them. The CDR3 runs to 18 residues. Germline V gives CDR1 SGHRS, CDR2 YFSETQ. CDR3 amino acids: CASSLEGRFPSIYNEQFF. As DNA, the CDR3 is TGCGCCAGCAGCTTGGAGGGGCGCTTTCCTTCTATCTACAATGAGCAGTTCTTC.

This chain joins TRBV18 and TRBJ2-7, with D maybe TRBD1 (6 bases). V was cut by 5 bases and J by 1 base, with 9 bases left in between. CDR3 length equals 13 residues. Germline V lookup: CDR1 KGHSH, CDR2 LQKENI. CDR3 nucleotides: TGTGCCAGCTCAGCAGACAGGTCCTACGAGCAGTACTTC. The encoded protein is CASSADRSYEQYF. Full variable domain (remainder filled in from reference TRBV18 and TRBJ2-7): NAGVMQNPRHLVRRRGQEARLRCSPMKGHSHVYWYRQLPEEGLKFMVYLQKENIIDESGMPKERFSAEFPKEGPSILRIQQVVRGDSAAYFCASSADRSYEQYFGPGTRLTVT.

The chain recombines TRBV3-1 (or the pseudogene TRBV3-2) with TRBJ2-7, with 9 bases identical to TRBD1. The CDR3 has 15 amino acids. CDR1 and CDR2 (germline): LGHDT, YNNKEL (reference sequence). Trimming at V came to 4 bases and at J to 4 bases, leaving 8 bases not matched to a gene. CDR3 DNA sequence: TGTGCCAGCAGCCCCCAATTTGACAGGGGGTACGAGCAGTACTTC. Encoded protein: CASSPQFDRGYEQYF.

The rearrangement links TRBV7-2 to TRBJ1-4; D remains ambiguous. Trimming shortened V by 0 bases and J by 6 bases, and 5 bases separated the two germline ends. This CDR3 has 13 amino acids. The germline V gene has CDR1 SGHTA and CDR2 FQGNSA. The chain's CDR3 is CASSLARDEKLFF. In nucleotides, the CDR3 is TGTGCCAGCAGCTTAGCGCGGGATGAAAAACTGTTTTTT.

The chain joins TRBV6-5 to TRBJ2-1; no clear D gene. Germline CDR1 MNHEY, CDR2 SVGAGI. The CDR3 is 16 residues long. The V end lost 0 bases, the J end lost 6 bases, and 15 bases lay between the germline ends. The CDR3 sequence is CASSYSNLALFNEQFF. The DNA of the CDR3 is TGTGCCAGCAGTTACTCGAATTTAGCCCTATTCAATGAGCAGTTCTTC.

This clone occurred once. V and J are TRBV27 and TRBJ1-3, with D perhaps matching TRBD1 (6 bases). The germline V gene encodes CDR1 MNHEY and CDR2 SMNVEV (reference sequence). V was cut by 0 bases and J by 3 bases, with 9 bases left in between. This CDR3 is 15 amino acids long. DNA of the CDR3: TGTGCCAGCAGTTTATCTGGGGGCTTTGGAAACACCATATATTTT. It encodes CASSLSGGFGNTIYF.

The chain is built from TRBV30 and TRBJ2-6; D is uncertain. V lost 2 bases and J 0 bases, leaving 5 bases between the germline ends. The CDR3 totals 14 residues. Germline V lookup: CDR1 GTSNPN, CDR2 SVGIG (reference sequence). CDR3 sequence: CAWSKSSGANVLTF. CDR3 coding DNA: TGTGCCTGGAGTAAGAGCTCTGGGGCCAACGTCCTGACTTTC.